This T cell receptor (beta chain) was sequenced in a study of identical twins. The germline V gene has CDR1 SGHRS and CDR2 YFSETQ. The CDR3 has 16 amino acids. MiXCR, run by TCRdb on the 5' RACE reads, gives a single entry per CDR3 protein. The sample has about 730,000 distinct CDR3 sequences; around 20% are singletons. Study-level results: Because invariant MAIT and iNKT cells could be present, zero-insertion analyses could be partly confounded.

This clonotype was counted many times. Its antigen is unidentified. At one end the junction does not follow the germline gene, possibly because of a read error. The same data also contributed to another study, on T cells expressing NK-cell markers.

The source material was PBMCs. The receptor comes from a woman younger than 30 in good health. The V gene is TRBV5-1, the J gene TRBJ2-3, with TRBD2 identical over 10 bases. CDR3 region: CASSLGLAGGTDTQYF. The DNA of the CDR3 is TGTGCTAGCAGCTTAGGCCTAGCGGGGGGCACAGATACGCAGTATTTT.